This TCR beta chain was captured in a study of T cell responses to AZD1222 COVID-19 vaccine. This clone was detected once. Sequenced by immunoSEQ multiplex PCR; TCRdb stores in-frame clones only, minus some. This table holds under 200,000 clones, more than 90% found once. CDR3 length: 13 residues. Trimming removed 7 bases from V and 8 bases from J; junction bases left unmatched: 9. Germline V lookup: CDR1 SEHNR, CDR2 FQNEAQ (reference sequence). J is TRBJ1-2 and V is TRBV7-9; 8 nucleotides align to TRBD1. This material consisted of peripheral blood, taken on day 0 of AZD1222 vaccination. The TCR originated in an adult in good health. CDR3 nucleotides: TGTGCCAGCACAAAGGACAGGGTGCGAGGCTACACCTTC. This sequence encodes CASTKDRVRGYTF.